These 16 T cell receptor beta chains originate from one sample sequenced in a study of blood T cell repertoires in COVID-19. Assay: immunoSEQ multiplex PCR; the TCRdb copy retains only in-frame clones and omits some. Among 100,000 to 150,000 clones listed, 65% to 85% were seen once. Input material: peripheral blood. All receptors derive from a man between 25 and 39 years old with COVID-19, enrolled during active disease.

This clone has more than one count but fewer than ten. The chain has TRBV19 and TRBJ2-3; D possibly corresponds to TRBD1 (5 bases). Germline CDR1 is LNHDA and CDR2 is SQIVND (reference sequence). Trimming took off 4 bases at V and 6 bases at J, with 8 bases between the two ends. The CDR3 has 12 amino acids. The CDR3 sequence: CASSRQSDTQYF. DNA of the CDR3: TGTGCCAGTAGTAGACAGAGCGATACGCAGTATTTT.

CDR3 amino acids: CASSLDSPLNTQYF. Written as DNA, the CDR3 is TGTGCCAGCAGCTTAGACTCCCCACTCAATACGCAGTATTTT. The chain couples TRBV7-8 to TRBJ2-3, with no clear D. The CDR3 sequence is 14 residues long. Trimming pared 1 base from V and 7 bases from J, leaving 12 bases between. Germline lookup yields CDR1 SGHVS and CDR2 FQNEAQ.

CDR3 residues: CASSQGGELGEQYF. For the CDR3, the DNA is TGTGCCAGCAGCCAAGGAGGGGAGTTAGGGGAGCAGTACTTC. The J gene is TRBJ2-7, the V gene TRBV9, with D perhaps matching TRBD2 (6 bases). Trimming pared 4 bases from V and 7 bases from J, leaving 18 bases between. This CDR3 is 14 amino acids long. Germline assignment: CDR1 SGDLS and CDR2 YYNGEE.

This clone was seen once. The chain joins TRBV6-5 to TRBJ2-7; 7 nucleotides line up with TRBD2. The junction had 5 bases not matched to a gene; V was cut back by 7 bases and J by 5 bases. Germline values: CDR1 MNHEY, CDR2 SVGAGI. The CDR3 runs 12 residues. For the CDR3, the DNA is TGTGCCAGCAAGGCAGGGAGGGACGAGCAGTACTTC. It is translated as CASKAGRDEQYF.

The chain employs TRBV21-1 and TRBJ2-1; the D call TRBD2 from the table was never checked on the DNA. TRBV21-1 is described as a pseudogene. This CDR3 has 12 residues. CDR3 bases: TGTGGGGCTAGCGGGGCGTACAATGAGCAGTTCTTC. Its protein is CGASGAYNEQFF.

This chain joins TRBV28 and TRBJ2-3; 13 bases fit TRBD2. CDR1 is MDHEN, CDR2 SYDVKM, per germline. The J segment lost 5 bases and the V segment lost 6 bases, leaving 5 bases of the junction unmatched. The length of the CDR3 is 15 residues. Here the CDR3 reads CASRRTSGRVDTQYF. The DNA of the CDR3 is TGTGCCAGCAGGCGGACTAGCGGGAGAGTAGATACGCAGTATTTT.

This chain connects TRBV18 to TRBJ2-3, with unresolved D. Germline values: CDR1 KGHSH, CDR2 LQKENI. CDR3 length: 13 residues. Trimming cost V 3 bases and J 6 bases, with 10 bases left between them. The CDR3 here is CASSPPGRDTQYF. The DNA of the CDR3 is TGTGCCAGCTCACCCCCAGGCCGGGATACGCAGTATTTT.

J is TRBJ1-5 and V is TRBV2; no reliable D call. V was cut by 3 bases and J by 0 bases, with 9 bases left in between. The CDR3 consists of 15 residues. CDR1 is SNHLY, CDR2 FYNNEI, per germline. The CDR3 loop reads CASSEHRDSNQPQHF. The CDR3, as DNA: TGTGCCAGCAGTGAGCACAGAGATAGCAATCAGCCCCAGCATTTT. Full variable domain (rest looked up from reference TRBV2 and TRBJ1-5): EPEVTQTPSHQVTQMGQEVILRCVPISNHLYFYWYRQILGQKVEFLVSFYNNEISEKSEIFDDQFSVERPDGSNFTLKIRSTKLEDSAMYFCASSEHRDSNQPQHFGDGTRLSIL.

The J gene is TRBJ2-3, the V gene TRBV5-5, with 10 bases that match TRBD1. The CDR3 is 16 residues long. Trimming at V came to 1 base and at J to 7 bases, leaving 9 bases not matched to a gene. Germline V gene sequence: CDR1 SGHKS, CDR2 YYEKEE (reference sequence). The CDR3 region is CASSLRGTGESNTQYF. Written as DNA, the CDR3 is TGTGCCAGCAGCTTGAGAGGGACAGGGGAATCTAATACGCAGTATTTT.

There are a few counts of this clone. V is TRBV12-3 or TRBV12-4 and J is TRBJ1-2; D may be TRBD1 (5 bases). The CDR3 covers 13 residues. V was clipped by 3 bases and J by 7 bases, with 12 bases between them. The CDR3 DNA reads as TGTGCCAGCAGTTTTCAGGGCGACCTTGGCTACACCTTC. This translates into CASSFQGDLGYTF.

The rearrangement joins TRBV20-1 to TRBJ1-6; 9 bases fit TRBD1. CDR1 and CDR2 (germline): DFQATT, SNEGSKA (reference sequence). This CDR3 is built from 15 residues. Germline trimming cut 5 bases from V and 6 bases from J; bases unmatched to any gene: 8. The DNA for the CDR3 is TGCAGTGCTCGTGACAGGGGGAGTGCTAATTCACCCCTCCACTTT. Its translation is CSARDRGSANSPLHF.

V gene TRBV6-1 combines with J gene TRBJ2-1; the D gene is possibly TRBD2 (5 bases). Germline V lookup: CDR1 MNHNS, CDR2 SASEGT. V lost 1 base and J 5 bases, leaving 15 bases between the germline ends. The CDR3 has 16 residues. The CDR3 DNA reads as TGTGCCAGCAGTGAAGGAAGGTATCGGACTGACAATGAGCAGTTCTTC. Translating gives CASSEGRYRTDNEQFF.

This rearrangement joins TRBV24-1 to TRBJ2-1, with TRBD2 identical over 10 bases. Looked up from germline, CDR1 is KGHDR and CDR2 is SFDVKD. This CDR3 is built from 13 residues. Trimming cost V 7 bases and J 7 bases; bases outside gene matches: 3. The CDR3 protein is CATSGTSENEQFF. For the CDR3, the DNA is TGTGCCACCAGCGGGACTAGCGAGAATGAGCAGTTCTTC.

The chain carries TRBV27 and TRBJ2-7, with TRBD2 matching 11 bases. CDR1 and CDR2 from the germline V gene are MNHEY and SMNVEV (reference sequence). This CDR3 is 15 amino acids long. V lost 4 bases to trimming and J lost 4 bases; unmatched junction nucleotides: 6. The CDR3 sequence is CASSSGTSGFYEQYF. In DNA, the CDR3 is TGTGCCAGCAGTTCCGGGACTAGCGGATTTTACGAGCAGTACTTC.

The rearrangement joins TRBV7-3 to TRBJ2-1; the match to TRBD2 covers 10 bases. Germline CDR1 SGHTA, CDR2 FQGTGA. The CDR3 length is 15 residues. V dropped 5 bases and J dropped 2; count of bases not matched to a gene: 3. Here the CDR3 DNA reads TGTGCCAGCAGCCAAGGGACTAGCGCCTACAATGAGCAGTTCTTC. It translates to CASSQGTSAYNEQFF.

The chain carries TRBV28 and TRBJ1-5, with D tentatively TRBD1 (5 bases). Germline V gene sequence: CDR1 MDHEN, CDR2 SYDVKM. Trimming pared 3 bases from V and 4 bases from J, leaving 13 bases between. The CDR3 length is 15 residues. The DNA of the CDR3 is TGTGCCAGCAGTTTTGAGACAGATGCTAATCAGCCCCAGCATTTT. It specifies CASSFETDANQPQHF.